The source of this T cell receptor beta chain is a study of blood T cells in healthy people across ages (dated by TCRdb to the mid-2010s). The study in broad terms: In model experiments, template switching captured about one uniquely barcoded TCR beta cDNA molecule for every two T cells. The donors were divided into four age groups: young (average around 16 years), middle-aged (over 35), aged (about 61) and long-lived (about 84). For two donors (one aged 18 to 30 and one aged 80 or older), the study analyzed two additional independent replicas of 1 million unique cDNA reads from the same blood draw. The study measured age-related changes in TCR beta repertoire diversity using deep sequencing normalized with unique cDNA molecular identifiers. Donors of different ages were randomly distributed across sequencing lanes to avoid experimental bias. Points the paper makes about the study in general: Because donor CMV infection status was unknown, age-related changes in expanded clonotypes were potentially confounded. There was a strong correlation between observed TCR beta diversity and the percentage of naive T cells measured by flow cytometry. Estimates of total diversity from one million sequenced T cells were regarded as lower bounds and underestimates. Bulk unsorted PBMC profiling prevented conclusive comparison of naive and antigen-experienced compartments. Observed TCR beta diversity per million T cells fell roughly linearly with age, and a significant reduction was already apparent by age around 39. The long-lived group showed more naive CD4+ T cells, fewer expanded clones and increased TCR diversity than the aged group, suggesting age selection.

As regards this clonotype: Its antigen is currently not known. No base qualities exist here, and no much larger clone lies one base off it.

Libraries were constructed by 5' RACE. Sequencing used an Illumina HiSeq 2500. A second roughly 6 to 12 cycle PCR used a sample-barcoded 5' primer and a J-beta primer mix. A template-switch 5' adaptor carrying 12 random nucleotides introduced a unique molecular identifier onto each TCR beta cDNA molecule. At least 3 million CDR3-containing paired-end reads were obtained from each sample. All of the RNA was converted into first-strand cDNA using the Mint cDNA synthesis kit, with a TRBC-specific oligonucleotide serving as the primer. All cDNA was treated with uracil-DNA glycosylase and then went through a first 18-cycle PCR with the universal primers M1SS and BC2_uni_R. The paper's processing steps were these. Normalization of each sample was performed by random selection of 1 million high-quality reads, each carrying a distinct molecular identifier. Instead of being binned into consensus sequences, reads that shared molecular identifiers were thrown out. MiTCR, set to a Q25 quality threshold and the strictest error-elimination algorithm, was used for CDR3 identification, clonotype clustering and error correction. A nonparametric unseen species model using Euler transformation provided a lower-bound estimate of total TCR beta diversity. TCRdb reprocessed the public reads (quality trimming at Q25 with fastp, clone calling with MiXCR) and kept in-frame beta chains. For every CDR3 protein sequence, its rows merge into one entry that carries the most common genes and DNA. TCRdb's processing, not the study's, gives the V and J calls here. The sample table holds some 920,000 distinct CDR3 sequences, of which just over 50% were seen once. The top ten clones comprise around 21% of the sample.

Donors were approximately 42 systemically healthy Caucasian individuals from Russia aged about 6 to 100 years. Each donor gave 8.5 to 10 milliliters of peripheral blood, collected into EDTA-treated Vacutainer tubes. Ficoll-Paque density-gradient centrifugation was used to isolate PBMCs, with at least 6.5 million per sample. Trizol reagent was used to extract total RNA from PBMCs, with at least 5.5 micrograms per sample. For every donor, flow cytometry on a PBMC aliquot measured the percentage of naive CD45RAhigh/CD27high T cells. The CDR3 sequence holds 13 residues, the cysteine and phenylalanine included. Only CDR3 DNA is held: 39 bases, read in frame from base 1. V is pared back by 1 base and J by 6 bases, with 10 bases lying between the germline termini. CDR1 and CDR2 were assigned from the germline V gene as SNHLY and FYNNEI.

The receptor was derived from a woman aged 55-70 years in good health. The chain was built from TRBV2 and TRBJ2-7; there is no confident call for the D gene. The sequenced material came from blood. The nucleotides are TGTGCCAGCAGTGAAGGTTTGGGGTGCGAGCAGTACTTC. Its protein is CASSEGLGCEQYF.